The clone carrying this T cell receptor (beta chain) was seen a handful of times. The data are from a study of cytomegalovirus exposure and HLA in healthy donors. In germline, CDR1 is LGHNA, CDR2 YNFKEQ. CDR3 length: 15 residues. Trimming stripped 1 base from V and 2 bases from J, with 11 bases between. Both 60 Vbeta primers and 13 Jbeta primers went into the PCR. The repertoire was sequenced with immunoSEQ multiplex PCR; TCRdb's copy has only in-frame clones and lacks some. The repertoire holds approximately 180,000 clones, 70% to 80% seen once, with around 1.5% in the top ten. The TCR sequence derives from a woman between 50 and 59 years old in good health and CMV-seronegative. Sequencing was done on a sample of PBMCs. The chain couples TRBV4-2 to TRBJ1-2; D possibly corresponds to TRBD1 (5 bases). As DNA, the CDR3 is TGTGCCAGCAGCCAAGTCCCGGGGGGAAACTATGGCTACACCTTC. Its translation is CASSQVPGGNYGYTF.